This T cell receptor beta chain stems from a study of T cell responses to AZD1222 COVID-19 vaccine. The method was immunoSEQ multiplex PCR; TCRdb's version includes in-frame clones alone and lacks a portion of them. Of some 110,000 clones listed, nearly 95% are singletons. As for this clone: The antigen is unknown.

The germline V gene has CDR1 SNHLY and CDR2 FYNNEI. The V end lost 9 bases, the J end lost 3 bases, and 16 bases lay between the germline ends. The CDR3 spans 14 residues. Overall study findings and caveats: Variant regions that are unmutated are reportedly the target of nearly half of spike-specific TCRs. Seropositive at baseline were only a handful of AZD1222 recipients.

This chain joins TRBV2 and TRBJ2-3, with unresolved D. The sequence derives from an adult in good health. The sample consisted of peripheral blood, taken on day 0 of AZD1222 vaccination. CDR3 loop: CASNGLRRTDTQYF. The CDR3 bases are TGTGCCAGTAACGGTTTGCGTCGGACAGATACGCAGTATTTT.